One and the same sample provided the 13 T cell receptor beta chains below, sequenced in a study of Ad26.COV2.S vaccination and SARS-CoV-2 variants. The treatment was: roughly 18 received Ad26.COV2.S at low or high dose, single or two shots; 5 received placebo; per-sample allocation not given. Specimen acquisition occurred on day 63 following the initial vaccine or placebo injection. Repertoires were generated with immunoSEQ multiplex PCR, while TCRdb's copy carries only in-frame clones and drops some. The sample has 430,000 or so clones; about nine tenths are singletons. Material: peripheral blood, obtained in a trial of Ad26.COV2.S vaccine versus placebo. Source of these receptors: a person aged 18-60 years who received the Ad26.COV2.S COVID-19 vaccine or a placebo.

This chain uses TRBV7-8 with TRBJ1-1; a possible D gene is TRBD1 (5 bases). With 5 bases removed from V and 6 bases from J, the gap between germline ends came to 13 bases. The CDR3 contains 13 residues. Germline lookup yields CDR1 SGHVS and CDR2 FQNEAQ. CDR3 sequence reads: CASSTPWGAEAFF. The DNA of the CDR3 is TGTGCCAGCAGCACGCCTTGGGGGGCTGAAGCTTTCTTT.

The chain recombines TRBV4-3 with TRBJ1-1; a possible D gene is TRBD1 (5 bases). The CDR3 length is 16 residues. V lost 2 bases and J lost 1, with 14 bases in between. Germline V gene sequence: CDR1 LGHNA, CDR2 YSLEER. The CDR3 DNA sequence: TGCGCCAGCAGCCAATCAGCAGGGCCATCGAACACTGAAGCTTTCTTT. This translates into CASSQSAGPSNTEAFF.

This chain uses TRBV3-1 (or the pseudogene TRBV3-2) with TRBJ2-7, with 7 bases aligning to TRBD1. The CDR3 contains 15 residues. CDR1 and CDR2 from the germline V gene are LGHDT and YNNKEL (reference sequence). V lost 4 bases and J lost 1; bases outside the gene matches: 7. The CDR3 region is CASSPGTATSYEQYF. CDR3 nucleotide sequence: TGTGCCAGCAGCCCAGGGACAGCGACATCCTACGAGCAGTACTTC.

The count of this clone is one. This chain uses TRBV5-4 with TRBJ1-1; no reliable D call. Trimming pared 4 bases from V and 4 bases from J, leaving 8 bases between. CDR3 length equals 12 residues. CDR1 is SGHNT and CDR2 is YYREEE in the germline V gene (reference sequence). The CDR3 reads CASSHGPTEAFF. CDR3 DNA sequence: TGTGCCAGCAGCCACGGACCCACTGAAGCTTTCTTT. Supplemented by reference TRBV5-4 and TRBJ1-1, the full variable domain reads ETGVTQSPTHLIKTRGQQVTLRCSSQSGHNTVSWYQQALGQGPQFIFQYYREEENGRGNFPPRFSGLQFPNYSSELNVNALELDDSALYLCASSHGPTEAFFGQGTRLTVV.

This chain links TRBV25-1 with TRBJ1-1; TRBD1 is a possible D gene (6 bases). V shed 3 bases and J shed 4 bases, with 9 bases lying between them. Germline V gene data show CDR1 as MGHDK and CDR2 as SYGVNS. CDR3 size: 13 residues. The CDR3 DNA sequence: TGTGCCAGCAGTGAGGGGGCTAGCACTGAAGCTTTCTTT. This codes for CASSEGASTEAFF. The full variable domain, rest sourced from reference TRBV25-1 and TRBJ1-1, is EADIYQTPRYLVIGTGKKITLECSQTMGHDKMYWYQQDPGMELHLIHYSYGVNSTEKGDLSSESTVSRIRTEHFPLTLESARPSHTSQYLCASSEGASTEAFFGQGTRLTVV.

V gene TRBV11-2 combines with J gene TRBJ2-1, with D perhaps matching TRBD2 (5 bases). The germline V gene encodes CDR1 SGHAT and CDR2 FQNNGV. The CDR3 contains 14 residues. The germline V and J ends were trimmed by 0 bases and 9 bases, with 12 bases remaining between them. This CDR3 reads CASSLDKRGGEQFF. The CDR3 nucleotides read TGTGCCAGCAGCTTAGATAAGAGAGGAGGTGAGCAGTTCTTC.

A word on this clone: In the same sample, other DNA sequences code for this CDR3. The chain has TRBV4-1 and TRBJ2-5; D might be TRBD2 (5 bases). CDR1 and CDR2 from the germline V gene are MGHRA and YSYEKL. Between the trimmed V and J ends, which lost 1 base and 2 bases, there was a span of 11 bases. There are 15 residues in the CDR3. In DNA, the CDR3 is TGCGCCAGCAGCCAAGGAACCAGCGGACAAGAGACCCAGTACTTC. It translates to CASSQGTSGQETQYF.

Comment on this clone: Other DNA sequences in the same sample also yield this CDR3. The V gene is TRBV7-9, the J gene TRBJ2-2, with 7 bases that match TRBD1. There are 13 residues in the CDR3. The junction had 1 base not matched to a gene; V was cut back by 5 bases and J by 4 bases. Germline loops: CDR1 SEHNR, CDR2 FQNEAQ (reference sequence). The CDR3 sequence: CASSRDSTGELFF. The CDR3 nucleotides are TGTGCCAGCAGCCGGGACAGCACCGGGGAGCTGTTTTTT. Full variable domain (outside the CDR3, taken from reference TRBV7-9 and TRBJ2-2): DTGVSQNPRHKITKRGQNVTFRCDPISEHNRLYWYRQTLGQGPEFLTYFQNEAQLEKSRLLSDRFSAERPKGSFSTLEIQRTEQGDSAMYLCASSRDSTGELFFGEGSRLTVL.

The rearrangement joins TRBV28 to TRBJ2-7; 14 nucleotides line up with TRBD2. V was clipped by 3 bases and J by 2 bases; unmatched bases: 3. The CDR3 extends over 16 amino acids. The germline CDR1 and CDR2 sequences are MDHEN and SYDVKM. CDR3 amino acids: CASSFRTSGRPYEQYF. The CDR3 nucleotides read TGTGCCAGCAGTTTTAGGACTAGCGGGAGGCCCTACGAGCAGTACTTC.

The count of this clone is one. The CDR3 DNA follows: TGTGCCAGTAGTCAACTAGCGGGAGGGCTACTAGAAGAGACCCAGTACTTC. Translating it yields CASSQLAGGLLEETQYF. The chain carries TRBV19 and TRBJ2-5; 13 bases align to TRBD2. V shed 5 bases, J shed 3 bases, and the junction held 9 bases outside the gene matches. The CDR3 covers 17 residues. Germline values: CDR1 LNHDA, CDR2 SQIVND (reference sequence).

The V call is TRBV18, the J call TRBJ2-1; 9 nucleotides agree with TRBD2. This CDR3 region has 15 residues. J was trimmed by 2 bases and V by 4 bases; bases with no gene match: 3. In germline, CDR1 is KGHSH, CDR2 LQKENI. The CDR3 loop is CASSLAGAAYNEQFF. The CDR3 nucleotides are TGTGCCAGCTCACTAGCGGGAGCGGCCTACAATGAGCAGTTCTTC.

The chain has TRBV24-1 and TRBJ2-4, with TRBD1 identical over 10 bases. This CDR3 has 15 amino acids. Trimming took 7 bases from V and 7 from J; bases not matched to a gene: 9. In germline, CDR1 is KGHDR, CDR2 SFDVKD. Here the CDR3 DNA reads TGTGCCACCAGACGACCGTCGGGACAGGGGAACATTCAGTACTTC. Translation gives CATRRPSGQGNIQYF.

The genes are TRBV7-9 and TRBJ1-2, with a tentative D call TRBD1 (5 bases). Trimming pared 4 bases from V and 4 bases from J, leaving 10 bases between. CDR3 length: 13 amino acids. Germline loops: CDR1 SEHNR, CDR2 FQNEAQ (reference sequence). DNA for the CDR3: TGTGCCAGCAGCTCCACTGGGGCCTATGGCTACACCTTC. This codes for CASSSTGAYGYTF.